This TCR beta chain was recovered during a study of T cells in Graves' hyperthyroidism and ophthalmopathy. The wider study: The blood sample was taken at first diagnosis, before treatment began.

This clonotype has more than one count but fewer than ten. Diagnoses were established using clinical symptoms, serum thyroxine and TRAb, thyroid ultrasound and orbital computed tomography. The CDR3 has 13 residues. V was pared by 2 bases and J by 5 bases, with 1 base of the junction left unmatched. The germline CDR1 and CDR2 sequences are LGHNT and FRNRAP. Amplification of TCR beta CDR3 regions used RNA as the template. The TCR CDR3 was amplified in a first-round RT-PCR using the HTBI primer set. MiXCR was run by TCRdb on the multiplex PCR reads, yielding one entry per CDR3 protein. The repertoire holds some 300,000 distinct CDR3 sequences, with around 15% as singletons.

Sample: blood. The chain is built from TRBV12-5 and TRBJ1-1; 8 bases agree with TRBD1. The clonotype was recovered from a woman between 35 and 50 years old with Graves' hyperthyroidism. The CDR3 DNA is TGTGCTAGTGGTTTGCAGGGGGCGACTGAAGCTTTCTTT. Protein sequence: CASGLQGATEAFF.